The 22 T cell receptor beta chains below were found in one sample sequenced in a study of patients and donors after allogeneic stem cell transplantation. TCRdb re-called the RT-PCR reads with MiXCR, one entry per CDR3 protein. Of about a million distinct CDR3 sequences listed, over 15% are singletons. Sequencing input: blood, either unsorted or a sorted T cell fraction (not recorded which). The receptors originated from a human donor who was either an allogeneic HSCT recipient or a stem cell or donor lymphocyte infusion donor (not recorded which). It is not recorded whose cells these are; they may come from a transplant donor.

V is TRBV9 and J is TRBJ1-2; D is unresolved. The CDR3 consists of 15 residues. Germline V gene data show CDR1 as SGDLS and CDR2 as YYNGEE. Trimming stripped 4 bases from V and 4 bases from J, with 17 bases between. The CDR3 region has the DNA TGTGCCAGCAGCCACCTTGCTGGACGGGCCTATGGCTACACCTTC. Protein sequence: CASSHLAGRAYGYTF.

The genes are TRBV5-1 and TRBJ2-7; 8 bases fit TRBD1. With V trimmed by 4 bases and J by 2 bases, 8 bases remained unmatched. The CDR3 runs to 15 residues. Looked up from germline, CDR1 is SGHRS and CDR2 is YFSETQ. The CDR3 region is CASSPGQGLPYEQYF. The CDR3 DNA is TGCGCCAGCAGCCCAGGACAGGGTTTACCCTACGAGCAGTACTTC. The variable domain in full, with the rest retrieved from reference TRBV5-1 and TRBJ2-7, is KAGVTQTPRYLIKTRGQQVTLSCSPISGHRSVSWYQQTPGQGLQFLFEYFSETQRNKGNFPGRFSGRQFSNSRSEMNVSTLELGDSALYLCASSPGQGLPYEQYFGPGTRLTVT.

This clonotype has ten or more counts. CDR3 in DNA: TGTGCCAGCAGTCCGACAGGGGGAAGGGGTGAAGCTTTCTTT. As protein: CASSPTGGRGEAFF. V is TRBV12-3 or TRBV12-4 and J is TRBJ1-1, with 9 bases that match TRBD1. The length of the CDR3 is 14 residues. The V segment lost 5 bases and the J segment 7 bases; nucleotides outside the gene matches: 8.

This clonotype was counted between two and nine times. The chain couples TRBV12-3 or TRBV12-4 to TRBJ2-1; 7 bases are shared with TRBD2. The CDR3 runs to 16 residues. The J segment lost 4 bases and the V segment lost 5 bases, leaving 11 bases of the junction unmatched. For the CDR3, the DNA is TGTGCCAGCAGTCCGAGACTAGCCCAGTATTACAATGAGCAGTTCTTC. Its protein is CASSPRLAQYYNEQFF.

This clonotype was picked up a small number of times. This chain joins TRBV9 and TRBJ2-1; 7 nucleotides match TRBD1. Germline V lookup: CDR1 SGDLS, CDR2 YYNGEE. V shed 0 bases and J 7 bases; nucleotides not matched to a gene: 13. The CDR3 extends over 17 amino acids. The CDR3 protein is CASSVVGVGTALNEQFF. In nucleotides, the CDR3 is TGTGCCAGCAGCGTAGTAGGGGTCGGGACAGCCCTTAATGAGCAGTTCTTC.

This clonotype has only one observation. The limits of the CDR3 on the DNA are not certain, so only TCRdb's listed CDR3 is given. This chain's CDR3 is CASSTSGALPEAFF. The chain recombines TRBV6-1 with TRBJ1-1; whether TRBD1, the table's D call, matches the DNA was not checked. A total of 14 residues make up the CDR3, ends included. Germline assignment: CDR1 MNHNS and CDR2 SASEGT.

The chain employs TRBV2 and TRBJ1-3; perhaps TRBD1 as D (5 bases). The CDR3 totals 13 residues. The germline CDR1 and CDR2 sequences are SNHLY and FYNNEI. The V gene lost 8 bases and the J gene lost 3 bases, with 11 bases spanning the gap. Here the CDR3 DNA reads TGTGCCAGCGTAGAAGGGGATGGAAACACCATATATTTT. Its protein product is CASVEGDGNTIYF.

The chain combines TRBV3-1 with TRBJ2-7, with D tentatively TRBD2 (5 bases). The CDR3 totals 13 residues. Germline CDR1 and CDR2: LGHDT and YNNKEL (reference sequence). V lost 1 base to trimming and J lost 4 bases, with 8 bases between them. DNA for the CDR3: TGTGCCAGCAGCCAAGTATCGGGGTACGAGCAGTACTTC. Amino acid sequence: CASSQVSGYEQYF.

The table lists this clonotype with a few counts. The V call is TRBV7-8, the J call TRBJ2-7; a possible D gene is TRBD1 (5 bases). There are 15 residues in the CDR3. Per the germline V gene, CDR1 is SGHVS and CDR2 is FQNEAQ. V lost 1 base and J 0 bases, leaving 10 bases between the germline ends. The CDR3 spells CASSLGGASSYEQYF. As DNA, the CDR3 is TGTGCCAGCAGCTTAGGGGGCGCCAGCTCCTACGAGCAGTACTTC.

This clonotype was counted between two and nine times. The chain carries TRBV10-3 and TRBJ2-7, with TRBD2 identical over 7 bases. This CDR3 region has 14 residues. V lost 4 bases, J lost 2 bases, and 5 bases stayed unmatched. Germline values: CDR1 ENHRY, CDR2 SYGVKD. As DNA, the CDR3 is TGTGCCATCAGTGCTAGCGGTGCCGCCTACGAGCAGTACTTC. Translating gives CAISASGAAYEQYF.

This clonotype was seen more than once but under ten times. The rearrangement joins TRBV20-1 to TRBJ2-5, with 13 bases that match TRBD2. CDR3 length: 15 residues. J lost 3 bases, V lost 7 bases, and 8 bases had no gene match. CDR1 is DFQATT, CDR2 SNEGSKA, per germline (reference sequence). CDR3 DNA sequence: TGCAGTGTCCCGGCCGGGACTAGCGGGAAAGAGACCCAGTACTTC. Residues: CSVPAGTSGKETQYF.

This clonotype was found a few times. For the CDR3, the DNA is TGTGCCAGCAGCGCGCGCGTAACAGGGACTCGAACCTACGAGCAGTACTTC. It encodes CASSARVTGTRTYEQYF. This chain joins TRBV13 and TRBJ2-7; D might be TRBD1 or TRBD2, each matching 6 bases. The CDR3 has 17 amino acids. V lost 5 bases, J lost 2 bases, and 22 bases lay in between. In germline, CDR1 is PRHDT, CDR2 FYEKMQ (reference sequence).

The chain has TRBV5-1 and TRBJ2-6; 7 nucleotides agree with TRBD1. There are 17 residues in the CDR3. V lost 4 bases, J lost 0 bases, and 7 bases stayed unmatched. Germline CDR1 reads SGHRS; CDR2 reads YFSETQ. This chain's CDR3 is CASSNRDSPSGANVLTF. CDR3 nucleotide sequence: TGCGCCAGCAGCAACCGGGACAGCCCCTCTGGGGCCAACGTCCTGACTTTC.

The V gene is TRBV29-1, the J gene TRBJ2-5, with TRBD1 as a possible D gene (6 bases). The CDR3 extends over 14 amino acids. Germline V gene data show CDR1 as SQVTM and CDR2 as ANQGSEA. The V gene lost 3 bases and the J gene lost 7 bases, with 18 bases spanning the gap. CDR3 sequence: CSVDLGAKKGTQYF. CDR3 nucleotides: TGCAGCGTTGATTTGGGGGCAAAGAAAGGGACCCAGTACTTC.

This clonotype showed up just a few times. V is TRBV2 and J is TRBJ1-4, with D unclear. V lost 6 bases to trimming and J lost 7 bases, with 18 bases between them. CDR1 SNHLY and CDR2 FYNNEI come from the germline V gene. This CDR3 is built from 15 residues. The CDR3 is CASRPKDGRGEKLFF. DNA for the CDR3: TGTGCCAGCAGACCCAAGGACGGAAGAGGTGAAAAACTGTTTTTT.

The rearrangement uses TRBV27 and TRBJ1-4; a weak D match, TRBD1 (6 bases). With 3 bases removed from V and 5 bases from J, the gap between germline ends came to 10 bases. The CDR3 sequence is 14 residues long. The germline CDR1 and CDR2 sequences are MNHEY and SMNVEV (reference sequence). The CDR3 sequence is CASSFEGGNEKLFF. In DNA form, the CDR3 reads TGTGCCAGCAGTTTTGAGGGGGGGAATGAAAAACTGTTTTTT.

The chain couples TRBV15 to TRBJ2-1, with D possibly TRBD2 on 5 matching bases. Per germline, CDR1 LNHNV and CDR2 YYDKDF (reference sequence). The V end lost 5 bases, the J end lost 5 bases, and 10 bases lay between the germline ends. The CDR3 has 13 amino acids. The CDR3 DNA follows: TGTGCCACCAGCGGACTCCTAAACAATGAGCAGTTCTTC. Amino acid sequence: CATSGLLNNEQFF.

This rearrangement joins TRBV7-9 to TRBJ2-5; 10 bases agree with TRBD1. There are 15 residues in the CDR3. Germline V CDR1 and CDR2: SEHNR, FQNEAQ (reference sequence). V lost 5 bases, J lost 2 bases, and 5 bases stayed unmatched. The CDR3 region has the DNA TGTGCCAGCAGCCACGGGACAGGGGAACAAGAGACCCAGTACTTC. This codes for CASSHGTGEQETQYF.

The chain employs TRBV20-1 and TRBJ1-1; the D is unclear. The CDR3 is made up of 13 amino acids. With 5 bases removed from V and 5 bases from J, the gap between germline ends came to 15 bases. Germline assignment: CDR1 DFQATT and CDR2 SNEGSKA (reference sequence). The CDR3 protein is CSAPSAQWTEAFF. Here the CDR3 DNA reads TGCAGTGCTCCCTCAGCCCAGTGGACTGAAGCTTTCTTT.

This sequence joins TRBV9 and TRBJ2-7; D gene unclear. V gave up 0 bases and J gave up 0 bases, with 10 bases separating them. The CDR3 spans 15 residues. The germline V gene has CDR1 SGDLS and CDR2 YYNGEE. CDR3 protein: CASSVGTSSSYEQYF. The CDR3 DNA is TGTGCCAGCAGCGTAGGGACCTCAAGCTCCTACGAGCAGTACTTC.

The V gene is TRBV4-1, the J gene TRBJ2-3, with a possible D match to TRBD1 (6 bases). CDR1 and CDR2 (germline): MGHRA, YSYEKL. The CDR3 is 13 amino acids. V was trimmed by 3 bases and J by 6 bases, leaving 10 bases between them. This CDR3 is CASSQTTGDTQYF. DNA for the CDR3: TGCGCCAGCAGCCAGACTACAGGGGATACGCAGTATTTT.

This rearrangement joins TRBV24-1 to TRBJ2-1; 8 nucleotides align to TRBD1. With V trimmed by 0 bases and J by 6 bases, 6 bases remained unmatched. CDR1 and CDR2 (germline): KGHDR, SFDVKD. The CDR3 loop spans 16 amino acids. The CDR3: CATSDLTGQGPNEQFF. The CDR3 DNA follows: TGTGCCACCAGTGATTTGACCGGACAGGGACCCAATGAGCAGTTCTTC.